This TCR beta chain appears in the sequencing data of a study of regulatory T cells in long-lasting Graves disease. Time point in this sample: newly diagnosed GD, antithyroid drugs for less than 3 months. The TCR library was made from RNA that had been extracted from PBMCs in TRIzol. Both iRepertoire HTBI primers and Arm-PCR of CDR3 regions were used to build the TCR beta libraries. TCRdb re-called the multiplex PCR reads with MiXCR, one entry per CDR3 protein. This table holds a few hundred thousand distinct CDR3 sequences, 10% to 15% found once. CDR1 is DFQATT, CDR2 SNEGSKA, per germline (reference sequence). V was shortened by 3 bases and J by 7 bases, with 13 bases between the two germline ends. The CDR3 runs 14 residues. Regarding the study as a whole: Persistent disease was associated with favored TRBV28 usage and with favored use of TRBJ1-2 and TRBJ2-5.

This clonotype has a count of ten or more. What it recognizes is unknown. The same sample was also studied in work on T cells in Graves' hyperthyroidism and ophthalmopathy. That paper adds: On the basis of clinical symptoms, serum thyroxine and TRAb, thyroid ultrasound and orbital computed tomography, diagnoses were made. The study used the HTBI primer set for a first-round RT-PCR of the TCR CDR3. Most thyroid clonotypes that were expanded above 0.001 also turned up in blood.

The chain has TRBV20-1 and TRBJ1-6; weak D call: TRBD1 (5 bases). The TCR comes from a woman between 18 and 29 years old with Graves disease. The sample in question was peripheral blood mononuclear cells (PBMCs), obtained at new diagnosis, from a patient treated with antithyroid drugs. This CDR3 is CSASPRDGNSPLHF. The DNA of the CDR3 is TGCAGTGCTAGCCCTAGGGACGGAAATTCACCCCTCCACTTT.